A single sample gave rise to the 22 T cell receptor beta chains below, sequenced in a study of high-grade serous ovarian cancer treatment subgroups. Tumor samples were taken before definitive surgery or chemotherapy. TCRdb's copy holds only in-frame clones and misses some; the assay was immunoSEQ multiplex PCR. This table holds approximately 17,000 clones, under 85% found once. Sequencing was done on a sample of tumor tissue. The source is a human donor with high-grade serous ovarian cancer.

This sequence joins TRBV19 and TRBJ2-5; maybe TRBD2 (6 bases). CDR3 length: 13 residues. Germline CDR1 is LNHDA and CDR2 is SQIVND (reference sequence). Between the trimmed V and J ends, which lost 7 bases and 5 bases, there was a span of 14 bases. The CDR3 DNA sequence: TGTGCCAGTAAAAGGCGGGGAATGGAGACCCAGTACTTC. Protein sequence: CASKRRGMETQYF.

The rearrangement joins TRBV18 to TRBJ1-4; tentative D call: TRBD1 (6 bases). Per the germline V gene, CDR1 is KGHSH and CDR2 is LQKENI. The V end lost 3 bases, the J end lost 3 bases, and 20 bases lay between the germline ends. The CDR3 length is 18 residues. The CDR3 reads CASSPPGGQISANEKLFF. CDR3 DNA sequence: TGTGCCAGCTCACCCCCCGGGGGGCAGATTTCGGCTAATGAAAAACTGTTTTTT.

This clone came up a few times. V and J are TRBV4-1 and TRBJ2-1; a weak D match, TRBD2 (5 bases). Germline lookup yields CDR1 MGHRA and CDR2 YSYEKL. The CDR3 extends over 12 amino acids. V was shortened by 0 bases and J by 11 bases, with 8 bases between the two germline ends. The CDR3 spells CASSQDREKQFF. In DNA, the CDR3 is TGCGCCAGCAGCCAAGATAGGGAGAAGCAGTTCTTC.

V usage is TRBV7-3 and J usage is TRBJ2-5, with 11 bases matching TRBD2. The CDR3 covers 14 residues. Germline V gives CDR1 SGHTA, CDR2 FQGTGA. V trimming: 3 bases; J trimming: 4 bases; junction bases outside the gene matches: 1. The CDR3 here is CASSFSGGVETQYF. The CDR3 nucleotides read TGTGCCAGCAGCTTTAGCGGGGGGGTAGAGACCCAGTACTTC.

CDR3 in DNA: TGTGCCAGCAGCTCGAAGACAGCTATCTCTGGAAACACCATATATTTT. It codes for CASSSKTAISGNTIYF. The rearrangement joins TRBV7-2 to TRBJ1-3; possible D gene TRBD1, 5 bases. V lost 4 bases and J 0 bases, leaving 13 bases between the germline ends. Germline CDR1 and CDR2: SGHTA and FQGNSA. The CDR3 has 16 amino acids.

The chain links TRBV5-4 to TRBJ2-2, with TRBD1 matching 8 bases. Germline lookup yields CDR1 SGHNT and CDR2 YYREEE (reference sequence). J was trimmed by 6 bases and V by 4 bases; bases with no gene match: 8. The CDR3 totals 15 residues. The CDR3 region is CASSAWTGWAGELFF. The CDR3, as DNA: TGTGCCAGCAGCGCGTGGACAGGGTGGGCCGGGGAGCTGTTTTTT.

This chain connects TRBV6-4 to TRBJ1-2; D is undetermined. V lost 0 bases to trimming and J lost 2 bases, with 4 bases between them. CDR1 is MRHNA and CDR2 is SNTAGT in the germline V gene. The CDR3 runs to 13 residues. The CDR3 protein is CASSDSGNYGYTF. CDR3 DNA: TGTGCCAGCAGTGACTCGGGCAACTATGGCTACACCTTC.

CDR3: CASSQTRGQVNPYYNEQFF. CDR3 nucleotides: TGCGCCAGCAGCCAAACCAGAGGACAGGTTAACCCTTATTACAATGAGCAGTTCTTC. The gene calls are TRBV4-1 and TRBJ2-1; 7 bases align to TRBD1. There are 19 residues in the CDR3. From germline, CDR1 is MGHRA and CDR2 YSYEKL. V dropped 2 bases and J dropped 4; count of bases not matched to a gene: 17.

V is TRBV19 and J is TRBJ1-1; D is undetermined. CDR3 length equals 14 residues. Germline V CDR1 and CDR2: LNHDA, SQIVND (reference sequence). V shed 0 bases and J shed 5 bases, with 10 bases lying between them. CDR3: CASSIDPGGTEAFF. In DNA form, the CDR3 reads TGTGCCAGTAGTATAGATCCGGGCGGGACTGAAGCTTTCTTT. Supplemented by reference TRBV19 and TRBJ1-1, the full variable domain reads DGGITQSPKYLFRKEGQNVTLSCEQNLNHDAMYWYRQDPGQGLRLIYYSQIVNDFQKGDIAEGYSVSREKKESFPLTVTSAQKNPTAFYLCASSIDPGGTEAFFGQGTRLTVV.

V usage is TRBV7-2 and J usage is TRBJ2-1, with 8 positions matching TRBD2. This CDR3 is 16 amino acids long. The V and J ends lost 4 bases and 5 bases, in that order; junction bases with no gene match: 10. Germline CDR1 and CDR2: SGHTA and FQGNSA. CDR3: CASSYPRGGRNNEQFF. In nucleotides, the CDR3 is TGTGCCAGCAGCTACCCCCGGGGGGGCAGAAACAATGAGCAGTTCTTC.

This sequence joins TRBV10-3 and TRBJ1-3; a possible D gene is TRBD1 (5 bases). The V and J ends lost 3 bases and 0 bases respectively, with 15 bases between them. The CDR3 is 17 amino acids. Germline CDR1 ENHRY, CDR2 SYGVKD. The CDR3 nucleotides are TGTGCCATCAGTGACCCCCGAAAGGGACGCTCTGGAAACACCATATATTTT. It is translated as CAISDPRKGRSGNTIYF.

The chain links TRBV5-6 to TRBJ1-3; the D gene is possibly TRBD1 (6 bases). Germline assignment: CDR1 SGHDT and CDR2 YYEEEE. Trimming removed 1 base from V and 0 bases from J, with 11 bases in between. This CDR3 has 16 residues. The CDR3 protein is CASSLMGQVSGNTIYF. CDR3 DNA sequence: TGTGCCAGCAGCTTGATGGGACAAGTCTCTGGAAACACCATATATTTT. The complete variable domain, with remaining parts taken from reference TRBV5-6 and TRBJ1-3, reads DAGVTQSPTHLIKTRGQQVTLRCSPKSGHDTVSWYQQALGQGPQFIFQYYEEEERQRGNFPDRFSGHQFPNYSSELNVNALLLGDSALYLCASSLMGQVSGNTIYFGEGSWLTVV.

The genes are TRBV5-5 and TRBJ2-1; perhaps TRBD1 as D (6 bases). The CDR3 spans 15 residues. The ends were cut back, 1 base at V and 2 bases at J, with 10 bases in the middle. Germline CDR1 reads SGHKS; CDR2 reads YYEKEE (reference sequence). The CDR3 bases are TGTGCCAGCAGCTTGTCGGACAGCCCCTACAATGAGCAGTTCTTC. It translates to CASSLSDSPYNEQFF.

The gene calls are TRBV4-3 and TRBJ2-1; 8 bases match TRBD1. CDR1 is LGHNA and CDR2 is YSLEER in the germline V gene. The junction had 9 bases not matched to a gene; V was cut back by 6 bases and J by 2 bases. This CDR3 has 16 residues. The CDR3 protein is CASSSQGVRPYNEQFF. Here the CDR3 DNA reads TGCGCCAGCAGTTCACAGGGGGTCCGCCCCTACAATGAGCAGTTCTTC.

The CDR3 DNA reads as TGTGCCAGCAGTCAACCAACCTGGGCCTATGGCTACACCTTC. The encoded protein is CASSQPTWAYGYTF. The chain is built from TRBV28 and TRBJ1-2; D gene uncertain. Germline V gene data show CDR1 as MDHEN and CDR2 as SYDVKM. V was shortened by 5 bases and J by 4 bases, with 14 bases between the two germline ends. This CDR3 comprises 14 residues.

The rearrangement uses TRBV21-1 and TRBJ2-7; the tabulated D call, TRBD1, remains unverified against the DNA. TRBV21-1 is annotated as a pseudogene. The CDR3 has 15 amino acids. For the CDR3, the DNA is TGTGCCAGCAGTCCGGGACAGGGGTTCTCCTACGAGCAGTACTTC. It is translated as CASSPGQGFSYEQYF.

The J gene is TRBJ1-6, the V gene TRBV28; D might be TRBD1 (6 bases). Trimming took 5 bases from V and 6 from J, leaving 11 bases between them. There are 14 residues in the CDR3. The V gene's germline CDR1 is MDHEN and CDR2 SYDVKM. The CDR3 DNA is TGTGCCAGCAGTCCGACAGGCTTTAATTCACCCCTCCACTTT. It specifies CASSPTGFNSPLHF.

The chain links TRBV7-8 to TRBJ2-7; the match to TRBD2 covers 7 bases. The CDR3 runs to 14 residues. Per germline, CDR1 SGHVS and CDR2 FQNEAQ. The J segment lost 0 bases and the V segment lost 6 bases, leaving 5 bases of the junction unmatched. The CDR3, as DNA: TGTGCCAGCAGTGACCGACTAGCCTCCTACGAGCAGTACTTC. Residues: CASSDRLASYEQYF.

The V call is TRBV7-9, the J call TRBJ2-3; 7 positions match TRBD2. Germline CDR1 SEHNR, CDR2 FQNEAQ (reference sequence). Unmatched junction bases numbered 0, after V lost 2 bases and J lost 1 base. The CDR3 loop spans 14 amino acids. Here the CDR3 reads CASSLSGGTDTQYF. The CDR3 coding sequence is TGTGCCAGCAGCTTAAGCGGGGGCACAGATACGCAGTATTTT.

This clone was counted a single time. This rearrangement joins TRBV7-2 to TRBJ1-2; 8 bases map to TRBD1. Germline trimming cut 5 bases from V and 3 bases from J; bases unmatched to any gene: 11. CDR3 length: 16 amino acids. Germline V gene sequence: CDR1 SGHTA, CDR2 FQGNSA. CDR3 coding DNA: TGTGCCAGCAGCCCCGGATCGGGACAGGTCTACTATGGCTACACCTTC. Its translation is CASSPGSGQVYYGYTF.

This clone has only one observation. The rearrangement uses TRBV11-3 and TRBJ2-7; no reliable D call. CDR3 length: 13 residues. The V end was cut by 5 bases, the J end by 6 bases, with 14 bases between. Germline V gene sequence: CDR1 SGHNT, CDR2 YENEEA. The CDR3 sequence is CASSGRKRGEQYF. The CDR3 region has the DNA TGTGCCAGCAGCGGACGCAAAAGAGGCGAGCAGTACTTC.

The chain uses TRBV2 and TRBJ1-5; D is undetermined. The germline V and J ends were trimmed by 4 bases and 2 bases, with 12 bases remaining between them. This CDR3 contains 15 residues. The germline CDR1 and CDR2 sequences are SNHLY and FYNNEI. CDR3 region: CASSVDTTGNQPQHF. CDR3 DNA: TGTGCCAGCAGTGTTGACACGACCGGCAATCAGCCCCAGCATTTT.